The following is a T cell receptor beta chain sequence with its context. V gave up 1 base and J gave up 7 bases; unmatched junction bases: 12. Germline V gene lookup returns CDR1 MNHNS and CDR2 SASEGT. This CDR3 is 16 amino acids long. This entry comes from a study of control samples from healthy donors and cancer patients. Data came from immunoSEQ multiplex PCR; TCRdb stores just in-frame clones and leaves some out. This sample has about 98,000 clones, with almost 85% found just once. V gene TRBV6-1 combines with J gene TRBJ2-7; 8 positions match TRBD1. The sample comprised blood. This TCR derives from a man aged 55-75 years in good health. CDR3 protein: CASSEVGTGRASEQYF. The CDR3 DNA is TGTGCCAGCAGTGAAGTTGGGACAGGAAGGGCAAGTGAGCAGTACTTC.